This T cell receptor (beta chain) was found in a study of blood T cell repertoires in COVID-19. Study in general: Sites in the United States, Italy and Spain provided acute and convalescent COVID-19 samples. The cDNA or gDNA used as material had been derived from T cells, B-cell-depleted T cells, or PBMCs.

Seattle-derived patients entered the study during active infection and were followed longitudinally. The CDR3 runs 11 residues. CDR1 and CDR2 (germline): MNHNY, SVGAGI (reference sequence). In regard to this clone: Compared with germline, one end of the junction differs, possibly owing to a read error.

Libraries were prepared by immunoSEQ multiplex PCR; TCRdb keeps only in-frame clonotypes and omits some of them. The sample consists of under 250,000 clones, 70% to 90% of them appearing once. V and J are TRBV6-6 and TRBJ1-5; possibly TRBD1 for D (5 bases). Sequenced: peripheral blood. This receptor was obtained from a woman in her twenties or thirties with COVID-19, enrolled during active disease. CDR3 in amino acids: CACRAGQPQHF. The CDR3 DNA is TGTGCCTGCAGGGCTGGTCAGCCCCAGCATTTT.